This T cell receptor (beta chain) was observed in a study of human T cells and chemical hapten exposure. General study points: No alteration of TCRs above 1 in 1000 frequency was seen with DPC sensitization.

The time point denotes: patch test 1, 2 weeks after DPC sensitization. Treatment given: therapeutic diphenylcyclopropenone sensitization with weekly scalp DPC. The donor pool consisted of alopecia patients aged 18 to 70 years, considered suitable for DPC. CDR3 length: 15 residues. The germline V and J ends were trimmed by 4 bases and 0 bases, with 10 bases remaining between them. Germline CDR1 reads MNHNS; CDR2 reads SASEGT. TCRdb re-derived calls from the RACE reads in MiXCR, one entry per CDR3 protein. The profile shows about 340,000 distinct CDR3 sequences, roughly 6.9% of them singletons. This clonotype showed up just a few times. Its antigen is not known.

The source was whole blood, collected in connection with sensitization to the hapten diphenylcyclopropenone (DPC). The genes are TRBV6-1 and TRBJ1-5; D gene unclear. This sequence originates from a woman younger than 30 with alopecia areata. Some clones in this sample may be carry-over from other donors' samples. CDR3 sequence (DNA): TGTGCCAGCAGTGGGGCACGTTATAGCAATCAGCCCCAGCATTTT. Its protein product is CASSGARYSNQPQHF.